This T cell receptor (beta chain) was identified in a study of monozygotic twins with inflammatory bowel disease. From the 5' RACE reads, TCRdb lists one entry per CDR3 protein and no DNA. Listed are 160,000 or so distinct CDR3 sequences; roughly 2.3% falls within the top ten. To note about this clonotype: Its specificity is not known.

Points from the study as a whole: Variability in patient repertoires may have come partly from differing immunosuppressive treatments.

This TCR was sampled from a human donor with ulcerative colitis or Crohn's disease, or a healthy co-twin of an affected twin (not recorded which). Sequencing used blood.

The CDR3 sequence is CASMEREGSGETQYF. The chain recombines TRBV5-1 with TRBJ2-5; the TRBD2 assignment by TCRdb is unverifiable without DNA. The germline CDR1 and CDR2 sequences are SGHRS and YFSETQ. This CDR3 region has 15 residues.